This T cell receptor (beta chain) was profiled in a study of T cell responses to AZD1222 COVID-19 vaccine. Study results and caveats: Unmutated regions of variants are reportedly targeted by nearly half of spike-specific TCRs.

Concerning this clone itself: Its antigen is unidentified.

TCRdb's table, derived via immunoSEQ multiplex PCR, lists solely in-frame clones and lacks some. The repertoire consists of about 120,000 clones, with 85% to 95% occurring once and the leading ten covering 2.5% to 3%. This receptor was identified in an adult in good health. The source was peripheral blood, collected on day 0 of AZD1222 vaccination.

The CDR3 bases are TGTGCCAGCAGCTTAGGGGACCCCCGTGGTCAGCCCCAGCATTTT. Encoded protein: CASSLGDPRGQPQHF. This chain uses TRBV7-4 with TRBJ1-5; D might be TRBD1 (5 bases). Germline loops: CDR1 SGHVT, CDR2 SQSDAQ. The CDR3 consists of 15 residues. The ends were cut back, 1 base at V and 6 bases at J, with 13 bases in the middle.